This is a list of T cell receptor beta chains from one sample in a study of shared clonotypes between healthy human individuals. Sequenced by immunoSEQ multiplex PCR; TCRdb stores in-frame clones only, minus some. The table has about 330,000 clones, 74% seen once. Sequenced: memory CD4+ T cells sorted from blood. Receptor source: a man younger than 40 in good health. Each CDR3 is given with its conserved first and last residue. The D gene is left open where the match is weak. The size of a clone is reported for some rows only, either as once, few or many, or as a class for expanded clones.

>.|TRBV7-6|.|TRBJ2-7
CASSLSGTRDYEQYF
TGTGCCAGCAGCCTATCCGGGACCAGGGACTACGAGCAGTACTTC
>TRBD2|TRBV7-8|.|TRBJ2-1
CASSKSGSSYNEQFF
TGTGCCAGCAGCAAGAGCGGGAGTTCCTACAATGAGCAGTTCTTC
>.|TRBV18|.|TRBJ2-2
CASSPGRAGTGELFF
TGTGCCAGCTCACCGGGCAGGGCGGGCACCGGGGAGCTGTTTTTT
>.|TRBV11-2|once|TRBJ2-7
CASSLEWEQYF
TGTGCCAGCAGCTTAGAATGGGAGCAGTACTTC
>TRBD1|TRBV7-2|.|TRBJ2-7
CASSPGRDRGYEQYF
TGTGCCAGCAGTCCCGGCCGGGACAGGGGCTACGAGCAGTACTTC
>.|TRBV2|.|TRBJ1-1
CASLGGGDEAFF
TGTGCCAGCCTCGGGGGGGGTGACGAAGCTTTCTTT
>.|TRBV5-1|.|TRBJ2-2
CASSVSWNTGELFF
TGCGCCAGCAGCGTTAGTTGGAACACCGGGGAGCTGTTTTTT
>.|TRBV5-1|.|TRBJ1-4
CASSLERVEKLFF
TGCGCCAGCAGCTTGGAAAGGGTTGAAAAACTGTTTTTT
>.|TRBV6-1|.|TRBJ1-4
CASSEGGTNEKLFF
TGTGCCAGCAGTGAGGGCGGCACTAATGAAAAACTGTTTTTT
>.|TRBV19|once|TRBJ2-7
CASSMGRAYGEQYF
TGTGCCAGTAGCATGGGGCGCGCCTACGGCGAGCAGTACTTC
>TRBD2|TRBV5-1|.|TRBJ2-5
CASSPMRGGETQYF
TGCGCCAGCAGCCCTATGCGGGGAGGGGAGACCCAGTACTTC
>TRBD1|TRBV27|.|TRBJ2-1
CASSLLTGGGEEFF
TGTGCCAGCAGTTTACTTACAGGGGGCGGTGAGGAGTTCTTC
>.|TRBV6-6|.|TRBJ1-4
CASSSRGEEKLFF
TGTGCCAGCAGTTCCCGAGGCGAGGAAAAACTGTTTTTT
>.|TRBV5-1|few|TRBJ2-5
CASSLSQETQYF
TGCGCCAGCAGCTTGAGCCAAGAGACCCAGTACTTC
>.|TRBV7-2|.|TRBJ2-5
CASSLDGREETQYF
TGTGCCAGCAGCTTGGATGGACGGGAAGAGACCCAGTACTTC
>TRBD2|TRBV4-3|.|TRBJ2-1
CASSQGPLAGGIEQFF
TGCGCCAGCAGCCAAGGTCCCCTAGCGGGAGGGATTGAGCAGTTCTTC
>.|TRBV25-1|.|TRBJ1-2
CASNSMSGLYTF
TGTGCCAGCAACTCAATGTCGGGTCTCTACACCTTC
>.|TRBV10-1|few|TRBJ2-1
CATAVGAGVAYNEQFF
TGCGCCACAGCCGTGGGTGCAGGGGTGGCCTACAATGAGCAGTTCTTC
>.|TRBV30|.|TRBJ1-3
CASAAGLGNTIYF
TGTGCCTCCGCGGCAGGGTTAGGAAACACCATATATTTT
>.|TRBV4-1|few|TRBJ2-5
CASSQDLETQYF
TGCGCCAGCAGCCAAGACTTGGAGACCCAGTACTTC
>TRBD1|TRBV19|many|TRBJ1-2
CATTAGTGSSYTF
TGTGCCACCACCGCCGGGACAGGGAGCAGCTACACCTTC
>TRBD2|TRBV27|.|TRBJ2-1
CASRSGTRTYNEQFF
TGTGCCAGCAGAAGTGGGACTAGGACCTACAATGAGCAGTTCTTC
>TRBD2|TRBV11-2|few|TRBJ2-3
CASSPLVAGVADTQYF
TGTGCCAGCAGCCCCCTGGTAGCGGGAGTAGCAGATACGCAGTATTTT
>TRBD1|TRBV5-1|.|TRBJ1-5
CASSLGQGGNQPQHF
TGCGCCAGCAGCTTGGGACAGGGAGGCAATCAGCCCCAGCATTTT
>TRBD1|TRBV10-1|.|TRBJ2-2
CASRDRVDTGELFF
TGCGCCAGCCGGGACAGGGTGGACACCGGGGAGCTGTTTTTT
>.|TRBV9|.|TRBJ2-3
CASSVEPSTDTQYF
TGTGCCAGCAGCGTGGAACCTAGCACAGATACGCAGTATTTT
>.|TRBV2|once|TRBJ2-3
CASTRTGGADTQYF
TGTGCCAGCACCAGAACAGGGGGGGCAGATACGCAGTATTTT
>TRBD2|TRBV6-6|.|TRBJ2-5
CASKTSGGEETQYF
TGTGCCAGCAAGACTAGCGGGGGGGAGGAGACCCAGTACTTC
>.|TRBV2|.|TRBJ2-1
CASSPPRGMDIYNEQFF
TGTGCCAGCAGCCCCCCGAGGGGGATGGATATTTACAATGAGCAGTTCTTC
>TRBD2|TRBV30|.|TRBJ2-1
CAWRITGLAGNEQFF
TGTGCCTGGAGAATTACGGGACTAGCGGGAAATGAGCAGTTCTTC
>.|TRBV6-5|.|TRBJ2-3
CASSGRRTDTQYF
TGTGCCAGCAGCGGGAGACGAACAGATACGCAGTATTTT
>.|TRBV14|.|TRBJ2-1
CASSQAPPPNYNEQFF
TGTGCCAGCAGCCAAGCCCCCCCTCCCAACTACAATGAGCAGTTCTTC
>TRBD2|TRBV11-2|.|TRBJ2-5
CASSLDGRTSGTQETQYF
TGTGCCAGCAGCTTAGATGGAAGAACTAGCGGGACTCAAGAGACCCAGTACTTC
>TRBD1|TRBV4-3|.|TRBJ2-2
CASSRVTGARTGELFF
TGCGCCAGCAGCCGGGTCACAGGGGCGCGGACCGGGGAGCTGTTTTTT
>.|TRBV7-8|.|TRBJ2-2
CASSFMDRNTGELFF
TGTGCCAGCAGCTTTATGGACAGAAACACCGGGGAGCTGTTTTTT
>.|TRBV5-6|.|TRBJ2-7
CASSSSWDTAYEQYF
TGTGCCAGCAGCTCTTCATGGGACACAGCCTACGAGCAGTACTTC
>TRBD1|TRBV7-8|.|TRBJ1-4
CASSPPRDRVRATNEKLFF
TGTGCCAGCAGCCCACCGCGGGACAGGGTTCGTGCAACTAATGAAAAACTGTTTTTT
>TRBD2|TRBV28|.|TRBJ2-1
CASGELGLAGAVHEQFF
TGTGCCAGCGGGGAACTCGGACTAGCGGGAGCAGTTCATGAGCAGTTCTTC
>.|TRBV5-1|.|TRBJ2-3
CASSLDSVDTQYF
TGCGCCAGCAGCTTGGACAGTGTTGATACGCAGTATTTT
>TRBD1|TRBV27|.|TRBJ2-7
CASSDRGRAYEQYF
TGTGCCAGCAGCGACAGGGGGCGGGCCTACGAGCAGTACTTC
>.|TRBV30|once|TRBJ2-7
CAWSLYQNSGEQYF
TGTGCCTGGAGTTTGTACCAGAATTCGGGCGAGCAGTACTTC
>.|TRBV19|few|TRBJ2-3
CASSPSISTDTQYF
TGTGCCAGTAGTCCCTCGATCAGCACAGATACGCAGTATTTT
>TRBD1|TRBV2|.|TRBJ2-7
CASSPDRGDYEQYF
TGTGCCAGCAGTCCTGACAGGGGGGACTACGAGCAGTACTTC
>.|TRBV9|.|TRBJ2-7
CASSVEGDGGTYEQYF
TGTGCCAGCAGCGTAGAGGGGGATGGTGGAACCTACGAGCAGTACTTC
>TRBD1|TRBV19|.|TRBJ1-2
CASSQQGTGHGYTF
TGTGCCAGTAGTCAACAGGGGACAGGGCATGGCTACACCTTC
>.|TRBV10-1|few|TRBJ2-1
CASSHDYNEQFF
TGCGCCAGCAGCCATGACTACAATGAGCAGTTCTTC
>.|TRBV9|.|TRBJ2-1
CASSVWDSPSYNEQFF
TGTGCCAGCAGCGTATGGGATAGCCCTTCATACAATGAGCAGTTCTTC
>TRBD1|TRBV19|.|TRBJ1-1
CASSEGQIPDTEAFF
TGTGCCAGTAGTGAGGGACAGATCCCCGACACTGAAGCTTTCTTT
>.|TRBV6-1|.|TRBJ1-2
CASSEADSLVGGYTF
TGTGCCAGCAGTGAAGCGGACAGCCTAGTTGGTGGCTACACCTTC
>TRBD1|TRBV28|.|TRBJ2-7
CASSWTGGFYEQYF
TGTGCCAGCAGTTGGACAGGGGGATTCTACGAGCAGTACTTC
>TRBD1|TRBV2|.|TRBJ2-2
CASSDRQGGRELFF
TGTGCCAGCAGTGATCGACAGGGGGGAAGGGAGCTGTTTTTT
>.|TRBV10-3|once|TRBJ2-2
CAISGDSRTGELFF
TGTGCCATCAGTGGGGACTCAAGAACCGGGGAGCTGTTTTTT
>.|TRBV28|once|TRBJ1-2
CASSLSGYGYTF
TGTGCCAGCAGTTTATCAGGATATGGCTACACCTTC